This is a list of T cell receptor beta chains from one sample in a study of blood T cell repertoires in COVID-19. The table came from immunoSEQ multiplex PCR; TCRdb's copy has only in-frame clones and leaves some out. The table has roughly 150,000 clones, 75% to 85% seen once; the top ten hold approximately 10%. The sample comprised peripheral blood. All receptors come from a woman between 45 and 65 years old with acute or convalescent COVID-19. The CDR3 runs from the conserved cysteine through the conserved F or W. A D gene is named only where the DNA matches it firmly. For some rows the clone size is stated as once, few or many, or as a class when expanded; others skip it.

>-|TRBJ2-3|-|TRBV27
CASSLRLGIDTQYF
TGTGCCAGCAGTTTACGGCTAGGTATAGATACGCAGTATTTT
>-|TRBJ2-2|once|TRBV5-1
CASSLAPGSGELFF
TGCGCCAGCAGCTTGGCCCCAGGTAGCGGGGAGCTGTTTTTT
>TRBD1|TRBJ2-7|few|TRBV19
CASTITGGGPVYEQYF
TGTGCCAGTACCATAACAGGGGGTGGGCCTGTCTACGAGCAGTACTTC
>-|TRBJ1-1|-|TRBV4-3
CASSLLKQGTEAFF
TGCGCCAGCAGCCTACTCAAACAGGGCACTGAAGCTTTCTTT
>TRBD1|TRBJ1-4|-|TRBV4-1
CASSQDRTGIRELFF
TGCGCCAGCAGCCAGGATAGGACAGGGATTAGAGAACTGTTTTTT
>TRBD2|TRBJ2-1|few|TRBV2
CASRLAGPMNEQFF
TGTGCCAGCCGACTAGCGGGACCTATGAATGAGCAGTTCTTC
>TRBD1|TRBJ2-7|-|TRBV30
CAWTQGQSVSEQYF
TGTGCCTGGACCCAGGGACAGTCGGTAAGCGAGCAGTACTTC
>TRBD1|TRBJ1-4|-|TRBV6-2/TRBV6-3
CASSYSAGGEKLFF
TGTGCCAGCAGTTATTCGGCAGGGGGGGAAAAACTGTTTTTT
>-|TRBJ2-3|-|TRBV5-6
CASSPGRRGTDTQYF
TGTGCCAGCAGCCCGGGTCGTCGCGGCACAGATACGCAGTATTTT
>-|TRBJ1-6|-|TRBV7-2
CASSSRRGRGGSYNSPLHF
TGTGCCAGCAGCTCCCGTCGAGGGAGGGGGGGCTCCTATAATTCACCCCTCCACTTT
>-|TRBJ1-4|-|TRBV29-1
CSVSDSPNEKLFF
TGCAGCGTTTCGGACAGTCCTAATGAAAAACTGTTTTTT
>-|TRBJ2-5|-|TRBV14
CASSQELSWARGEETQYF
TGTGCCAGCAGCCAAGAATTGAGCTGGGCCAGGGGGGAAGAGACCCAGTACTTC
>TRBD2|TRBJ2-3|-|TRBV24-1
CATSDPGLAGEASTDTQYF
TGTGCCACCAGTGACCCGGGACTAGCGGGAGAGGCAAGCACAGATACGCAGTATTTT
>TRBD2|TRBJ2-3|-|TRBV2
CASSGLAGGPVTQYF
TGTGCCAGCAGTGGACTAGCGGGGGGACCTGTTACGCAGTATTTT
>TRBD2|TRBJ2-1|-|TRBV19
CASSIDSLAGHNEQFF
TGTGCCAGTAGTATAGATTCACTAGCGGGCCACAATGAGCAGTTCTTC
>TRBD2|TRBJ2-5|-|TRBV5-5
CASRTAGGSYQETQYF
TGTGCCAGCAGAACCGCGGGAGGCTCGTACCAAGAGACCCAGTACTTC
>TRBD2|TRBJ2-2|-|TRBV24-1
CATSESSGGAFLNTGELFF
TGTGCCACCAGTGAGTCTAGCGGGGGGGCCTTTTTGAACACCGGGGAGCTGTTTTTT
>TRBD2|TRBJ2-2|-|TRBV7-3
CASSRTSGWSGELFF
TGTGCCAGCAGCCGGACTAGCGGGTGGAGCGGGGAGCTGTTTTTT
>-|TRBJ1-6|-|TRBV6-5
CASSRSNSPLHF
TGTGCCAGCAGCCGGTCTAATTCACCCCTCCACTTT
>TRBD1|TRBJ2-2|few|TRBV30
CAWTPLGRDSTGELFF
TGTGCCTGGACCCCCCTCGGACGGGACAGCACCGGGGAGCTGTTTTTT
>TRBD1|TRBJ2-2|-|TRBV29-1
CSVTGANTGELFF
TGCAGCGTAACAGGGGCGAACACCGGGGAGCTGTTTTTT
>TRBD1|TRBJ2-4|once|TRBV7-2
CASSLVGTGENIQYF
TGTGCCAGCAGCTTAGTTGGGACAGGGGAAAACATTCAGTACTTC
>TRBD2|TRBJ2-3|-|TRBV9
CASSVAPSGTSTDTQYF
TGTGCCAGCAGCGTCGCCCCTAGCGGGACTAGCACAGATACGCAGTATTTT
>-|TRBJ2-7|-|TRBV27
CASSFWAWVQGTCRIYEQYF
TGTGCCAGCAGTTTCTGGGCATGGGTACAGGGTACTTGTAGAATCTACGAGCAGTACTTC
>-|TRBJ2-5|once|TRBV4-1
CASSQDRRGGDRDETQYF
TGCGCCAGCAGCCAAGATCGGCGGGGAGGCGACAGGGACGAGACCCAGTACTTC
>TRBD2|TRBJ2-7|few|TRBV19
CASSRGLATGYEQYF
TGTGCCAGTAGTAGGGGACTAGCGACGGGGTACGAGCAGTACTTC
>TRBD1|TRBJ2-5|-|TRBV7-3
CASSPRGQGSQETQYF
TGTGCCAGCAGCCCACGGGGACAGGGATCACAAGAGACCCAGTACTTC
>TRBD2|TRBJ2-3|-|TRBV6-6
CASSYGTSRADTQYF
TGTGCCAGCAGTTACGGGACTAGCAGGGCCGATACGCAGTATTTT
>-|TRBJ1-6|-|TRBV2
CASQETGMYSPLHF
TGTGCCAGCCAAGAGACAGGAATGTATTCACCCCTCCACTTT
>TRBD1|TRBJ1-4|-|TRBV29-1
CSVEGQGTGIGKLFF
TGCAGCGTTGAAGGACAGGGAACGGGTATAGGGAAACTGTTTTTT
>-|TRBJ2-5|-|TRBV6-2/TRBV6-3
CASSYYNKKETQYF
TGTGCCAGCAGTTATTATAACAAAAAAGAGACCCAGTACTTC